This TCR beta chain came from a study of shared clonotypes between healthy human individuals (TCRdb year 2020). For the wider study: A few men and two women, aged 18 to 49 years, made up the cohort. Per donor, three plates each were used for CD4 naive and CD4 memory, two for CD8 naive, and one for CD8 memory. The study deeply sequenced blood TCR repertoires of five healthy adults to estimate repertoire size and the extent of clonotype sharing between individuals. To increase sequencing depth and limit assay-specific biases, TCR repertoire library preparation and sequencing were carried out by different laboratories using diverse techniques. Between about 0.94 and 8.9 billion PBMCs per donor were obtained by leukapheresis. Study-wide findings and limitations: When a handful of donors were compared, the shared fraction of clonotypes was around 5% for naive CD4, 3.5% for naive CD8, 2.3% for memory CD4, and 0.35% to 0.4% for memory CD8. Naive subsets generally had larger estimated clonotype richness than memory subsets. The small number of donors limited the genetic and exposure-history diversity represented. Higher generation probabilities were observed for clonotypes shared by all four sorted-subset donors than for non-shared clonotypes. Even with the large sequencing depth, rarefaction of the sorted-subset datasets indicated that sequencing was incomplete. Sampling was limited to blood, and TCR repertoires in tissue likely differ from TCR repertoires in blood. Pairwise subsampling indicated that sequencing depth was expected to affect the degree of clonotype sharing among donors.

The CDR3 has 14 amino acids, counting the end cysteine and phenylalanine. Of the read, only the CDR3 DNA is kept; its 42 bases are in frame from base 1. CDR1 and CDR2 were assigned from the germline V gene as MDHEN and SYDVKM. Trimmed from V: 6 bases; trimmed from J: 0 bases; junction bases lacking a gene match: 5. Using the deep immunoSEQ assay, multiplex PCR amplified TCR CDR3 regions from genomic DNA. Genomic DNA extracted from each cell subset was distributed evenly over all wells of several immunoSEQ 96-well plates, and each plate served as one replicate. For sorted subsets, each replicate PCR was loaded with 200 ng genomic DNA, equivalent to some 31,000 T cell genomes. The purified libraries were quantified using a Qubit 3.0 fluorometer, sized with a Bioanalyzer 2100, and then quantified again using the KAPA Library Quantification kit. Every immunoSEQ 96-well plate was sequenced on a separate single-read 150-cycle Illumina NextSeq 550 flow cell. Processing in the source paper ran as follows. Because the immunoSEQ output held only junctional sequences and lacked quality scores, the filtering could not match the filtering applied to full-length reads. Sequences were annotated with PyIR, a Python wrapper for IgBLAST v1.9, using IMGT germline references to assign V/J genes and CDR3. Reads with weak V/J assignments (E-value above 1e-6), missing CDR3, stop codons, out-of-frame junctions, or ambiguous translated residues were removed. V3J clonotypes were defined as sequences sharing an identical inferred V gene, J gene, and CDR3 amino acid sequence. To compute the percentage overlap between repertoires, the number of shared unique clonotypes was divided by the size of the smaller repertoire. Three approaches were used to assess repertoire richness: RTK rarefaction, the Chao1 estimator, and Recon v2.1 estimates of unobserved clonotypes. OLGA was used to compute generation probabilities for all TCRbeta clonotypes that the gDNA method yielded from a handful of donors. Entries here come from immuneACCESS through TCRdb and include only in-frame sequences with V and J called. Some clones fail to appear in such tables; in the studies checked, an unresolved V gene covers under half of the shortfall, and the cause of the remainder is unknown. D and trimming come from the DNA, and the V and J calls and clone size come from that table. The sample table records about 2.3 million clones; roughly 90% of these occur just once. Clones ranked in the top ten supply approximately 0.39% of the sample.

This clone was recorded only once. It has no known antigen specificity. No much larger clonotype is one base removed from it; base qualities were not supplied. The donors were healthy, HIV-negative adults who had no recently reported acute infections or vaccinations. Every donor was a Caucasian adult living in Nashville, Tennessee, USA. CD4+ T cells were enriched through magnetic negative selection, after which naive cells were positively selected on CD45RA and the remaining negative fraction served as the memory subset. After blood collection by leukapheresis, PBMCs were isolated using Ficoll-Histopaque density gradient centrifugation and then cryopreserved in the vapor phase of liquid nitrogen. Purity and quantity of every magnetically sorted T cell population were checked by analytical flow cytometry. Genomic DNA was isolated from each sorted fraction and quantified by UV absorbance on a Nanodrop 2000c.

The sequence joins TRBV28 to TRBJ2-7; 7 central bases correspond to TRBD2. The sequenced sample was naive CD4+ T cells from PBMCs. Taken with the paper, the label for cell subset or site translates to: CD45RA+ positively selected. The receptor was isolated from a man younger than 30 in good health. Some clones in this sample may be carry-over from other donors' samples. The CDR3 corresponds to CASRTAGSSYEQYF. DNA sequence: TGTGCCAGCAGGACAGCGGGGAGCTCCTACGAGCAGTACTTC.